This T cell receptor (beta chain) was recovered during a study of T cell responses to AZD1222 COVID-19 vaccine. The CDR3 has 13 residues. The germline V and J ends were trimmed by 6 bases and 2 bases, with 8 bases remaining between them. CDR1 is SNHLY and CDR2 is FYNNEI in the germline V gene. Only in-frame clones appear in the TCRdb table, and some are missing; sequencing was by immunoSEQ multiplex PCR. The sample includes approximately 97,000 clones, about four fifths of them seen just once. The sequence was collected from an adult in good health. The chain is built from TRBV2 and TRBJ1-5; possibly TRBD1 for D (5 bases). This sample comprised peripheral blood, obtained on day 0 of AZD1222 vaccination. The CDR3 protein is CASSWDRNQPQHF. The CDR3 DNA reads as TGTGCCAGCAGCTGGGACCGCAATCAGCCCCAGCATTTT.